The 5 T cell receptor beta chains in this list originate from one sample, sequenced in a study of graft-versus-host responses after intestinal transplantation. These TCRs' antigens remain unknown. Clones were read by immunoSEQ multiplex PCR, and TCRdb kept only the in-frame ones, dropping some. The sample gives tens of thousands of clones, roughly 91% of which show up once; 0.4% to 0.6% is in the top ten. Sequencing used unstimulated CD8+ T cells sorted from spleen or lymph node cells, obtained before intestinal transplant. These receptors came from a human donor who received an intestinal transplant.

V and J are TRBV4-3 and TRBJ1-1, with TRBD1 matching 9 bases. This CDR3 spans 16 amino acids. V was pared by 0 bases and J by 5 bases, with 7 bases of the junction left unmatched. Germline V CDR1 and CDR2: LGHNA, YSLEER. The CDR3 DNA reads TGCGCCAGCAGCCAAGACACCGGGACAGGGAAAACTGAAGCTTTCTTT. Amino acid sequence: CASSQDTGTGKTEAFF.

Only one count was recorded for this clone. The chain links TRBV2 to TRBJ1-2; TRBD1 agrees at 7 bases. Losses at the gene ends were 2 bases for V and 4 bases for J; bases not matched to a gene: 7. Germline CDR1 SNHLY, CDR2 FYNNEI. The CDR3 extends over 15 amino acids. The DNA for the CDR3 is TGTGCCAGCAGTGAAACAACAGGGGACGGCTATGGCTACACCTTC. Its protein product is CASSETTGDGYGYTF.

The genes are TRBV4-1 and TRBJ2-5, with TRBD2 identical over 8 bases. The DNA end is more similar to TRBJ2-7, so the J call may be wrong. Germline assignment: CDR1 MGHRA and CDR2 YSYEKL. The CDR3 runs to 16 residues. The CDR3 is CASSQVTSAHSYEQYF. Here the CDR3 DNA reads TGCGCCAGCAGCCAAGTGACTAGCGCTCACTCCTACGAGCAGTACTTC.

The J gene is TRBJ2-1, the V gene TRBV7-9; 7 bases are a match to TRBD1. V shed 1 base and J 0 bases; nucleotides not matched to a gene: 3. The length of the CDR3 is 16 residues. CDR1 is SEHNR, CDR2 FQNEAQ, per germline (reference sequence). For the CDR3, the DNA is TGTGCCAGCAGCTTAGTGGGGGACAGCTCCTACAATGAGCAGTTCTTC. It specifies CASSLVGDSSYNEQFF.

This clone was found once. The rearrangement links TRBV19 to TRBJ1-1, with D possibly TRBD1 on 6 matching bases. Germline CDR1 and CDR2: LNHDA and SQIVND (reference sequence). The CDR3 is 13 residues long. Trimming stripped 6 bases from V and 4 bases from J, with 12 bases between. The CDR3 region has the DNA TGTGCCAGTAGACAGGGTGGGGGCACTGAAGCTTTCTTT. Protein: CASRQGGGTEAFF.